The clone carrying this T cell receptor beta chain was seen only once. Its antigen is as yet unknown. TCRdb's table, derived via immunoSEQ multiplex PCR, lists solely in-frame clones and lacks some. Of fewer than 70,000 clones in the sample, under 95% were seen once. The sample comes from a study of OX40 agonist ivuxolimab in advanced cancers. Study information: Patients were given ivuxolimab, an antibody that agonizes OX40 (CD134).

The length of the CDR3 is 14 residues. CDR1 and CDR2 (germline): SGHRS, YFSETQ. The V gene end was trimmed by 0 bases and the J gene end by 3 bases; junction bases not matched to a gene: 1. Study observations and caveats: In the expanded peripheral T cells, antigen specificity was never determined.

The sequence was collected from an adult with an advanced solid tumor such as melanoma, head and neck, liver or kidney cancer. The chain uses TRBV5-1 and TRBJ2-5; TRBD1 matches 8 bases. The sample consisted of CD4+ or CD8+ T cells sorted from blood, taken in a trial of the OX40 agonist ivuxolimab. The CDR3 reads CASSLGTGKETQYF. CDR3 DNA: TGCGCCAGCAGCTTGGGGACAGGGAAAGAGACCCAGTACTTC.